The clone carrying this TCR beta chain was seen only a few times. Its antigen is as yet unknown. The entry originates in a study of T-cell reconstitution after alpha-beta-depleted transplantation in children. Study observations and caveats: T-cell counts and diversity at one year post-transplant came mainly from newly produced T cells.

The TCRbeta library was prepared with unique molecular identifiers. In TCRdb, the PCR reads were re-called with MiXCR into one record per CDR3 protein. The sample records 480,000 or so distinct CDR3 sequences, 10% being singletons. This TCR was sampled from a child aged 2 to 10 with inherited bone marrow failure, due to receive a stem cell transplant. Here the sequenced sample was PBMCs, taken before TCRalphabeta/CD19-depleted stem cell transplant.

Here the CDR3 reads CALERESYEQYF. CDR3 DNA sequence: TGTGCCCTAGAGCGGGAGTCCTACGAGCAGTACTTC. The rearrangement joins TRBV30 to TRBJ2-7; 8 bases align to TRBD2. Germline V gene lookup returns CDR1 GTSNPN and CDR2 SVGIG (reference sequence). V was clipped by 8 bases and J by 1 base; unmatched bases: 4. This CDR3 contains 12 residues.